These 32 T cell receptor beta chains were all obtained from the same sample, sequenced in a study of OX40 agonist ivuxolimab in advanced cancers. Sequencing used immunoSEQ multiplex PCR; TCRdb keeps in-frame clones, though not all of them. Here the sample spans tens of thousands of clones, just over 85% being singletons. Sequencing used CD4+ or CD8+ T cells sorted from blood, obtained in a trial of the OX40 agonist ivuxolimab. The origin of the receptors is an adult with an advanced solid tumor such as melanoma, head and neck, liver or kidney cancer.

This rearrangement joins TRBV11-3 to TRBJ2-7, with 7 bases lining up with TRBD1. Germline V gene lookup returns CDR1 SGHNT and CDR2 YENEEA. Trimming took 8 bases from V and 3 from J; bases not matched to a gene: 10. The CDR3 totals 14 residues. The CDR3 nucleotides read TGTGCCAGCTCCCCCTCGGGACAGTTCTACGAGCAGTACTTC. Amino acid sequence: CASSPSGQFYEQYF.

The genes are TRBV4-3 and TRBJ2-2, with TRBD1 matching 8 bases. J lost 4 bases, V lost 0 bases, and 7 bases had no gene match. The CDR3 is 17 amino acids. The germline V gene has CDR1 LGHNA and CDR2 YSLEER. The CDR3 bases are TGCGCCAGCAGCCAAGATTCGACTGGACAGGGCACCGGGGAGCTGTTTTTT. Amino acids: CASSQDSTGQGTGELFF.

This clone came up once. The chain links TRBV28 to TRBJ2-7; D might be TRBD1 or TRBD2, each matching 5 bases. The CDR3 has 14 residues. Germline-derived CDR1 and CDR2 are MDHEN and SYDVKM. Trimming removed 8 bases from V and 0 bases from J, with 14 bases in between. As DNA, the CDR3 is TGTGCCAGCTCTCGAGGTGGGGGCTCCTACGAGCAGTACTTC. As protein: CASSRGGGSYEQYF.

V is TRBV7-2 and J is TRBJ2-6; D is uncertain. V was cut by 1 base and J by 2 bases, with 9 bases left in between. The CDR3 totals 16 residues. CDR1 and CDR2 from the germline V gene are SGHTA and FQGNSA. This CDR3 reads CASSLDLMAGANVLTF. The CDR3, as DNA: TGTGCCAGCAGCTTAGATTTGATGGCTGGGGCCAACGTCCTGACTTTC.

The chain employs TRBV2 and TRBJ1-5; TRBD1 agrees at 9 bases. Germline V gene sequence: CDR1 SNHLY, CDR2 FYNNEI. The V segment lost 4 bases and the J segment 7 bases; nucleotides outside the gene matches: 5. This CDR3 has 14 amino acids. CDR3 nucleotide sequence: TGTGCCAGCAGTGCGGGACAGGGAGGGCAGCCCCAGCATTTT. This codes for CASSAGQGGQPQHF. Looking up the rest from reference TRBV2 and TRBJ1-5 gives the full variable domain: EPEVTQTPSHQVTQMGQEVILRCVPISNHLYFYWYRQILGQKVEFLVSFYNNEISEKSEIFDDQFSVERPDGSNFTLKIRSTKLEDSAMYFCASSAGQGGQPQHFGDGTRLSIL.

The chain joins TRBV5-1 to TRBJ2-2, with TRBD1 as a possible D gene (5 bases). The germline CDR1 and CDR2 sequences are SGHRS and YFSETQ. The CDR3 sequence is 16 residues long. V lost 1 base to trimming and J lost 5 bases, with 15 bases between them. The CDR3 DNA sequence: TGCGCCAGCAGCTTGCAAGGGCCTGCAGGGACCGGGGAGCTGTTTTTT. This sequence encodes CASSLQGPAGTGELFF.

This clone was counted between two and nine times. The chain combines TRBV7-2 with TRBJ1-2; D uncertain. The CDR3 contains 13 residues. V gave up 4 bases and J gave up 0 bases, with 6 bases separating them. Germline loops: CDR1 SGHTA, CDR2 FQGNSA. CDR3 sequence reads: CASSSSPNYGYTF. The CDR3 DNA sequence: TGTGCCAGCAGCTCCTCACCTAACTATGGCTACACCTTC.

The chain carries TRBV28 and TRBJ2-7; 11 bases agree with TRBD2. V shed 6 bases and J 0 bases; nucleotides not matched to a gene: 4. The germline CDR1 and CDR2 sequences are MDHEN and SYDVKM. CDR3 size: 15 residues. CDR3: CASRPGLAGSYEQYF. CDR3 bases: TGTGCCAGCAGGCCCGGACTAGCGGGCTCCTACGAGCAGTACTTC.

This clone was observed once. The chain joins TRBV2 to TRBJ2-7; unclear D gene. CDR1 is SNHLY, CDR2 FYNNEI, per germline. The CDR3 contains 11 residues. Trimming removed 5 bases at V and 0 bases at J, with 2 bases between. The CDR3 spells CASSPSYEQYF. In nucleotides, the CDR3 is TGTGCCAGCAGTCCCTCCTACGAGCAGTACTTC.

J is TRBJ2-7 and V is TRBV28, with 8 bases matching TRBD1. The V and J ends lost 5 bases and 3 bases, in that order; junction bases with no gene match: 3. The CDR3 runs to 13 residues. Germline V gene lookup returns CDR1 MDHEN and CDR2 SYDVKM. The CDR3 nucleotides are TGTGCCAGCAGTCCTGACAGGGGCTACGAGCAGTACTTC. It is translated as CASSPDRGYEQYF.

This clone was counted only a few times. The chain employs TRBV11-2 and TRBJ2-7; 10 nucleotides line up with TRBD1. This CDR3 is built from 15 residues. CDR1 is SGHAT and CDR2 is FQNNGV in the germline V gene. The trim removed 3 bases at V and 2 bases at J, leaving 4 bases unmatched. The CDR3 here is CASSFLTGGPYEQYF. The DNA for the CDR3 is TGTGCCAGCAGCTTTCTGACAGGGGGCCCCTACGAGCAGTACTTC.

The chain joins TRBV28 to TRBJ2-1, with D unclear. The germline CDR1 and CDR2 sequences are MDHEN and SYDVKM. The CDR3 has 12 amino acids. Trimming removed 5 bases from V and 6 bases from J, with 8 bases in between. DNA of the CDR3: TGTGCCAGCAGTCTTCGTTTCAATGAGCAGTTCTTC. Translation: CASSLRFNEQFF.

This clone was found once. The chain links TRBV7-2 to TRBJ2-1, with a possible D match to TRBD2 (5 bases). V lost 3 bases to trimming and J lost 4 bases, with 16 bases between them. The CDR3 length is 16 residues. Looked up from germline, CDR1 is SGHTA and CDR2 is FQGNSA. DNA of the CDR3: TGTGCCAGCAGCTTGGTGAGCGGCCCTCCATACAATGAGCAGTTCTTC. Translated, it gives CASSLVSGPPYNEQFF.

V gene TRBV28 combines with J gene TRBJ1-2; D is ambiguous. The CDR3 runs 12 residues. The V end lost 3 bases, the J end lost 8 bases, and 10 bases lay between the germline ends. Germline CDR1 and CDR2: MDHEN and SYDVKM. CDR3 residues: CASSFAGWGYTF. The CDR3 region has the DNA TGTGCCAGCAGTTTTGCCGGTTGGGGCTACACCTTC.

This chain joins TRBV19 and TRBJ2-5, with 7 nucleotides matching TRBD2. Germline V CDR1 and CDR2: LNHDA, SQIVND (reference sequence). J gave up 5 bases and V 0 bases, and 9 bases lay outside the gene matches. The CDR3 is 16 amino acids. The CDR3 spells CASSIDLAGVVETQYF. The CDR3 DNA reads TGTGCCAGTAGTATAGATCTGGCGGGAGTAGTGGAGACCCAGTACTTC.

The J gene is TRBJ1-1, the V gene TRBV28, with 7 bases lining up with TRBD1. Trimming removed 6 bases from V and 8 bases from J; junction bases left unmatched: 18. CDR3 size: 16 residues. The V gene's germline CDR1 is MDHEN and CDR2 SYDVKM. CDR3: CASRQTGYSSRWEAFF. Here the CDR3 DNA reads TGTGCCAGCAGGCAGACAGGGTATAGCTCCCGTTGGGAAGCTTTCTTT.

The chain carries TRBV5-4 and TRBJ2-3, with a possible D match to TRBD2 (6 bases). The CDR3 is made up of 14 amino acids. The V gene's germline CDR1 is SGHNT and CDR2 YYREEE (reference sequence). Trimming stripped 1 base from V and 1 base from J, with 7 bases between. This chain's CDR3 is CASSLPSGTDTQYF. The CDR3 DNA follows: TGTGCCAGCAGCTTGCCTAGCGGCACAGATACGCAGTATTTT.

CDR3 in DNA: TGTGCCAGTAGTATTACGGGGCTTGACTACGAGCAGTACTTC. Translating it yields CASSITGLDYEQYF. The V gene is TRBV19, the J gene TRBJ2-7, with D possibly called TRBD1 or TRBD2 (5 bases each). Germline CDR1 and CDR2: LNHDA and SQIVND (reference sequence). The ends were cut back, 3 bases at V and 3 bases at J, with 12 bases in the middle. CDR3 size: 14 residues.

CDR3: CASSLSPAGFPYEQYF. The CDR3 DNA is TGTGCCAGCAGTTTATCGCCGGCAGGGTTCCCCTACGAGCAGTACTTC. J is TRBJ2-7 and V is TRBV27; the D gene is possibly TRBD1 (5 bases). Germline V gene sequence: CDR1 MNHEY, CDR2 SMNVEV (reference sequence). The CDR3 covers 16 residues. The V end lost 0 bases, the J end lost 2 bases, and 14 bases lay between the germline ends.

The chain joins TRBV5-4 to TRBJ2-2, with 8 bases fitting TRBD2. This CDR3 spans 17 amino acids. Per germline, CDR1 SGHNT and CDR2 YYREEE (reference sequence). V was pared by 4 bases and J by 0 bases, with 8 bases of the junction left unmatched. In DNA, the CDR3 is TGTGCCAGCAGCCCCCCGGGAGCGGGAGCGAACACCGGGGAGCTGTTTTTT. Protein product: CASSPPGAGANTGELFF. Supplemented by reference TRBV5-4 and TRBJ2-2, the full variable domain reads ETGVTQSPTHLIKTRGQQVTLRCSSQSGHNTVSWYQQALGQGPQFIFQYYREEENGRGNFPPRFSGLQFPNYSSELNVNALELDDSALYLCASSPPGAGANTGELFFGEGSRLTVL.

The V call is TRBV5-4, the J call TRBJ2-7; 8 nucleotides line up with TRBD2. Germline loops: CDR1 SGHNT, CDR2 YYREEE (reference sequence). The V segment lost 1 base and the J segment 3 bases; nucleotides outside the gene matches: 3. The CDR3 has 14 amino acids. The CDR3, as DNA: TGTGCCAGCAGCTTGTATAGCGGGAACTACGAGCAGTACTTC. The encoded protein is CASSLYSGNYEQYF.

The chain employs TRBV9 and TRBJ1-2; D not resolved. CDR3 length: 13 amino acids. Trimming cost V 4 bases and J 4 bases, with 11 bases left between them. Looked up from germline, CDR1 is SGDLS and CDR2 is YYNGEE. CDR3 in amino acids: CASSPRPGYGYTF. CDR3 bases: TGTGCCAGCAGCCCCAGGCCTGGCTATGGCTACACCTTC.

This chain links TRBV9 with TRBJ1-1; perhaps TRBD1 as D (6 bases). Between the trimmed V and J ends, which lost 6 bases and 3 bases, there was a span of 18 bases. Germline V lookup: CDR1 SGDLS, CDR2 YYNGEE. The CDR3 extends over 15 amino acids. This CDR3 reads CASTTIRGVDTEAFF. CDR3 coding DNA: TGTGCCAGCACCACTATCAGGGGCGTCGACACTGAAGCTTTCTTT.

In this sample, this clone turned up once. The chain joins TRBV6-6 to TRBJ2-3; 9 bases fit TRBD2. In germline, CDR1 is MNHNY, CDR2 SVGAGI (reference sequence). The V gene end was trimmed by 0 bases and the J gene end by 4 bases; junction bases not matched to a gene: 5. There are 16 residues in the CDR3. The chain's CDR3 is CASSYSLAGVADTQYF. The DNA for the CDR3 is TGTGCCAGCAGTTACTCGTTAGCGGGAGTCGCAGATACGCAGTATTTT.

The J gene is TRBJ1-5, the V gene TRBV6-1; TRBD1 agrees at 8 bases. The J segment lost 5 bases and the V segment lost 6 bases, leaving 3 bases of the junction unmatched. The CDR3 runs 13 residues. From germline, CDR1 is MNHNS and CDR2 SASEGT. CDR3 DNA: TGTGCCAGCAGGACAGGGGTGGATCAGCCCCAGCATTTT. It is translated as CASRTGVDQPQHF.

V is TRBV19 and J is TRBJ2-5; the match to TRBD2 covers 8 bases. Germline assignment: CDR1 LNHDA and CDR2 SQIVND (reference sequence). Germline trimming cut 3 bases from V and 4 bases from J; bases unmatched to any gene: 10. CDR3 length: 16 residues. CDR3 protein: CASSIGTGGPGETQYF. In DNA, the CDR3 is TGTGCCAGTAGTATCGGAACGGGAGGGCCGGGAGAGACCCAGTACTTC.

V usage is TRBV7-2 and J usage is TRBJ2-4; D gene uncertain. Deletions cut 4 bases from V and 7 bases from J, with 17 bases between. The germline CDR1 and CDR2 sequences are SGHTA and FQGNSA. The CDR3 loop spans 15 amino acids. The CDR3 DNA is TGTGCCAGCAGCTCACGCCAGGACGTGGTTAACATTCAGTACTTC. It yields the protein CASSSRQDVVNIQYF.

The gene calls are TRBV7-2 and TRBJ2-7; unclear D gene. The CDR3 length is 13 residues. Germline CDR1 and CDR2: SGHTA and FQGNSA. The V gene lost 7 bases and the J gene lost 0 bases, with 10 bases spanning the gap. The CDR3 coding sequence is TGTGCCAGCACCTCACCTAGCTCCTACGAGCAGTACTTC. Its protein is CASTSPSSYEQYF.

The rearrangement uses TRBV6-6 and TRBJ2-7, with TRBD2 identical over 7 bases. V trimming: 6 bases; J trimming: 6 bases; junction bases outside the gene matches: 14. The CDR3 sequence is 15 residues long. Germline values: CDR1 MNHNY, CDR2 SVGAGI (reference sequence). The CDR3 coding sequence is TGTGCCAGCAGCCCCCAGCGGGGAGCTGGGGGCGAGCAGTACTTC. Amino acid sequence: CASSPQRGAGGEQYF.

V gene TRBV28 combines with J gene TRBJ1-4; no reliable D call. The length of the CDR3 is 12 residues. V lost 4 bases and J 5 bases, leaving 5 bases between the germline ends. Germline V lookup: CDR1 MDHEN, CDR2 SYDVKM. CDR3 coding DNA: TGTGCCAGCAGTTACAGAAATGAAAAACTGTTTTTT. Translation: CASSYRNEKLFF. Looking up the rest from reference TRBV28 and TRBJ1-4 gives the full variable domain: DVKVTQSSRYLVKRTGEKVFLECVQDMDHENMFWYRQDPGLGLRLIYFSYDVKMKEKGDIPEGYSVSREKKERFSLILESASTNQTSMYLCASSYRNEKLFFGSGTQLSVL.

The chain is built from TRBV27 and TRBJ1-5, with 10 bases identical to TRBD1. This CDR3 spans 14 amino acids. J was trimmed by 6 bases and V by 7 bases; bases with no gene match: 6. CDR1 MNHEY and CDR2 SMNVEV come from the germline V gene (reference sequence). The CDR3 nucleotides are TGTGCCAGCACCCGGACAGGGGGAGGTCAGCCCCAGCATTTT. It encodes CASTRTGGGQPQHF.

The chain is built from TRBV5-1 and TRBJ2-3, with 7 bases that match TRBD2. V lost 2 bases to trimming and J lost 5 bases; unmatched junction nucleotides: 8. CDR1 SGHRS and CDR2 YFSETQ come from the germline V gene. The CDR3 runs 15 residues. The CDR3 DNA sequence: TGCGCCAGCAGCTTCCGAGAGCGGGGAGGAGATACGCAGTATTTT. It is translated as CASSFRERGGDTQYF.